The rows below give T cell receptor beta chains drawn from one sample of a study of T cell responses to AZD1222 COVID-19 vaccine. Produced via immunoSEQ multiplex PCR; TCRdb's table is partial and in-frame only. The table lists approximately 140,000 clones, 85% to 95% of them singletons, with roughly 2.8% in the top ten. The source material was peripheral blood, sampled on day 0 of MenACWY control vaccination. All receptors come from an adult in good health. Both conserved end residues are part of each CDR3. The D gene is left open where the match is weak. Clone size is stated in some rows and not others, as once, few, many or a class when expanded.

v_call: TRBV24-1; j_call: TRBJ2-1; d_call: TRBD1; clone_size: -; cdr3_aa: CATSDPGTGAVNEQFF; cdr3_nt: TGTGCCACCAGTGACCCCGGGACAGGGGCAGTAAATGAGCAGTTCTTC
v_call: TRBV7-9; j_call: TRBJ2-3; d_call: -; clone_size: -; cdr3_aa: CASSPGLAVDTQYF; cdr3_nt: TGTGCCAGCAGCCCAGGGCTAGCAGTAGATACGCAGTATTTT
v_call: TRBV2; j_call: TRBJ2-5; d_call: -; clone_size: -; cdr3_aa: CASSLALQTQYF; cdr3_nt: TGTGCCAGCAGTCTAGCGTTGCAGACCCAGTACTTC
v_call: TRBV10-3; j_call: TRBJ1-1; d_call: -; clone_size: -; cdr3_aa: CAISERWGNTEAFF; cdr3_nt: TGTGCCATCAGTGAGAGGTGGGGAAACACTGAAGCTTTCTTT
v_call: TRBV10-3; j_call: TRBJ1-1; d_call: -; clone_size: -; cdr3_aa: CAISDPAKRNTEAFF; cdr3_nt: TGTGCCATCAGTGATCCCGCCAAACGCAACACTGAAGCTTTCTTT
v_call: TRBV27; j_call: TRBJ1-1; d_call: -; clone_size: -; cdr3_aa: CASSPLGFATEAFF; cdr3_nt: TGTGCCAGCAGTCCCCTTGGGTTCGCCACTGAAGCTTTCTTT
v_call: TRBV28; j_call: TRBJ2-1; d_call: -; clone_size: -; cdr3_aa: CASSPLTGRSYNEQFF; cdr3_nt: TGTGCCAGCAGCCCCTTGACAGGCCGCTCCTACAATGAGCAGTTCTTC
v_call: TRBV5-8; j_call: TRBJ2-3; d_call: TRBD2; clone_size: -; cdr3_aa: CANKLAGGTDTQYF; cdr3_nt: TGTGCCAACAAACTAGCGGGAGGCACAGATACGCAGTATTTT
v_call: TRBV5-5; j_call: TRBJ2-5; d_call: -; clone_size: -; cdr3_aa: CASSPGTPPRLQETQYF; cdr3_nt: TGTGCCAGCAGCCCCGGGACCCCCCCCAGGCTCCAAGAGACCCAGTACTTC
v_call: TRBV6-5; j_call: TRBJ1-1; d_call: -; clone_size: -; cdr3_aa: CASSRSGVGNTEAFF; cdr3_nt: TGTGCCAGCAGTCGCTCCGGGGTGGGGAACACTGAAGCTTTCTTT
v_call: TRBV28; j_call: TRBJ1-1; d_call: -; clone_size: few; cdr3_aa: CASSYRGGNTEAFF; cdr3_nt: TGTGCCAGCAGTTACCGAGGGGGGAACACTGAAGCTTTCTTT
v_call: TRBV9; j_call: TRBJ1-2; d_call: -; clone_size: -; cdr3_aa: CASSVAPGHPGYTF; cdr3_nt: TGTGCCAGCAGCGTAGCCCCAGGCCACCCGGGCTACACCTTC
v_call: TRBV6-1; j_call: TRBJ2-3; d_call: TRBD2; clone_size: -; cdr3_aa: CASSERLAGGTDTQYF; cdr3_nt: TGTGCCAGCAGTGAGCGACTAGCGGGGGGCACAGATACGCAGTATTTT
v_call: TRBV7-9; j_call: TRBJ1-3; d_call: -; clone_size: -; cdr3_aa: CASSLGTNSGNTIYF; cdr3_nt: TGTGCCAGCAGCTTAGGCACAAACTCTGGAAACACCATATATTTT
v_call: TRBV5-1; j_call: TRBJ1-2; d_call: TRBD1; clone_size: -; cdr3_aa: CASSLRTGGNYGYTF; cdr3_nt: TGCGCCAGCAGCTTGAGGACAGGGGGTAACTATGGCTACACCTTC
v_call: TRBV24-1; j_call: TRBJ1-1; d_call: TRBD1; clone_size: -; cdr3_aa: CATEKGQGNTEAFF; cdr3_nt: TGTGCCACCGAGAAGGGACAGGGGAACACTGAAGCTTTCTTT
v_call: TRBV28; j_call: TRBJ2-7; d_call: -; clone_size: -; cdr3_aa: CASSFSLQQYF; cdr3_nt: TGTGCCAGCAGTTTTAGTTTGCAGCAGTACTTC
v_call: TRBV5-1; j_call: TRBJ2-5; d_call: -; clone_size: once; cdr3_aa: CASSQGRIQETQYF; cdr3_nt: TGCGCCAGCAGCCAAGGACGCATCCAAGAGACCCAGTACTTC
v_call: TRBV18; j_call: TRBJ1-4; d_call: -; clone_size: -; cdr3_aa: CASSPPASEKLFF; cdr3_nt: TGTGCCAGCTCACCACCCGCGAGTGAAAAACTGTTTTTT
v_call: TRBV9; j_call: TRBJ2-1; d_call: TRBD2; clone_size: -; cdr3_aa: CASSVGGVAANYNEQFF; cdr3_nt: TGTGCCAGCAGCGTTGGGGGGGTAGCGGCAAACTACAATGAGCAGTTCTTC
v_call: TRBV3-1/TRBV3-2; j_call: TRBJ2-7; d_call: -; clone_size: -; cdr3_aa: CASSPGYRVHEQYF; cdr3_nt: TGTGCCAGCAGCCCAGGATACAGGGTCCACGAGCAGTACTTC
v_call: TRBV3-1/TRBV3-2; j_call: TRBJ1-1; d_call: -; clone_size: -; cdr3_aa: CASSHDSNTEAFF; cdr3_nt: TGTGCCAGCAGCCACGACAGTAACACTGAAGCTTTCTTT
v_call: TRBV28; j_call: TRBJ1-4; d_call: -; clone_size: -; cdr3_aa: CASRGRGRMNEKLFF; cdr3_nt: TGTGCCAGCAGAGGACGGGGACGGATGAATGAAAAACTGTTTTTT
v_call: TRBV15; j_call: TRBJ2-7; d_call: TRBD1; clone_size: -; cdr3_aa: CATSSDVTGDQYF; cdr3_nt: TGTGCCACCAGCAGTGATGTAACAGGGGACCAGTACTTC
v_call: TRBV6-5; j_call: TRBJ1-1; d_call: -; clone_size: -; cdr3_aa: CASRSNQGITEAFF; cdr3_nt: TGTGCCAGCAGAAGCAATCAGGGGATCACTGAAGCTTTCTTT
v_call: TRBV6-5; j_call: TRBJ1-2; d_call: -; clone_size: -; cdr3_aa: CASSYSTNNYGYTF; cdr3_nt: TGTGCCAGCAGTTACTCGACGAATAACTATGGCTACACCTTC
v_call: TRBV5-1; j_call: TRBJ2-7; d_call: -; clone_size: -; cdr3_aa: CASSLDTYEQYF; cdr3_nt: TGCGCCAGCAGCTTGGACACCTACGAGCAGTACTTC
v_call: TRBV5-6; j_call: TRBJ1-2; d_call: TRBD1; clone_size: -; cdr3_aa: CASSSDRGLYGYTF; cdr3_nt: TGTGCCAGCAGCTCGGACAGGGGATTGTATGGCTACACCTTC
v_call: TRBV15; j_call: TRBJ2-7; d_call: -; clone_size: -; cdr3_aa: CATSRDQLGEQYF; cdr3_nt: TGTGCCACCAGCAGAGATCAGTTAGGGGAGCAGTACTTC
v_call: TRBV7-2; j_call: TRBJ2-3; d_call: -; clone_size: -; cdr3_aa: CASNLRGSTDTQYF; cdr3_nt: TGTGCCAGCAACCTCCGGGGTAGCACAGATACGCAGTATTTT
v_call: TRBV19; j_call: TRBJ1-2; d_call: TRBD1; clone_size: once; cdr3_aa: CASRETGGYGYTF; cdr3_nt: TGTGCCAGTAGAGAGACAGGGGGCTATGGCTACACCTTC
v_call: TRBV10-3; j_call: TRBJ2-3; d_call: -; clone_size: -; cdr3_aa: CAISERGDTQYF; cdr3_nt: TGTGCCATCAGTGAAAGGGGAGATACGCAGTATTTT
v_call: TRBV2; j_call: TRBJ2-3; d_call: TRBD1; clone_size: -; cdr3_aa: CASSVAGGTVDTQYF; cdr3_nt: TGTGCCAGCAGTGTGGCAGGGGGCACGGTAGATACGCAGTATTTT
v_call: TRBV11-2; j_call: TRBJ2-1; d_call: TRBD1; clone_size: -; cdr3_aa: CASSYWDRETYNEQFF; cdr3_nt: TGTGCCAGCAGCTACTGGGACAGGGAAACCTACAATGAGCAGTTCTTC
v_call: TRBV28; j_call: TRBJ2-3; d_call: TRBD2; clone_size: -; cdr3_aa: CASSLLVGGPTDTQYF; cdr3_nt: TGTGCCAGCAGTTTACTCGTGGGAGGGCCCACAGATACGCAGTATTTT
v_call: TRBV9; j_call: TRBJ2-1; d_call: TRBD2; clone_size: -; cdr3_aa: CASSGSGTSGEQFF; cdr3_nt: TGTGCCAGCAGCGGCTCAGGGACTAGCGGAGAACAGTTCTTC
v_call: TRBV18; j_call: TRBJ2-3; d_call: TRBD1; clone_size: -; cdr3_aa: CASSPLPPGGTDTQYF; cdr3_nt: TGTGCCAGCTCACCCCTGCCCCCAGGGGGAACGGATACGCAGTATTTT
v_call: TRBV27; j_call: TRBJ2-1; d_call: TRBD2; clone_size: -; cdr3_aa: CASTLAGGHHEQFF; cdr3_nt: TGTGCCAGCACCCTAGCGGGAGGGCATCACGAGCAGTTCTTC
v_call: TRBV7-7; j_call: TRBJ2-2; d_call: -; clone_size: once; cdr3_aa: CASSATGIGTGELFF; cdr3_nt: TGTGCCAGCAGCGCCACAGGGATTGGGACCGGGGAGCTGTTTTTT
v_call: TRBV12-3/TRBV12-4; j_call: TRBJ1-4; d_call: -; clone_size: -; cdr3_aa: CATGVGDEKLFF; cdr3_nt: TGTGCCACTGGGGTAGGGGATGAAAAACTGTTTTTT